Listed below are T cell receptor beta chains from one sample, sequenced in a study of a mutant IDH1 vaccine in newly diagnosed glioma. Their recognized antigens are unknown. Generated by immunoSEQ multiplex PCR, the TCRdb table keeps only in-frame clones and is missing some. Seen here are approximately 57,000 clones, around 82% observed once, and the top ten hold 3% to 3.5%. Specimen: PBMCs, collected from a glioma patient whose treatment included an IDH1 peptide vaccine. These receptors all come from a woman under 30 with glioma. Some clones in this sample may be carry-over from other donors' samples. Each CDR3 is given with its conserved first and last residue. A D gene is named only where the DNA matches it firmly. The size of a clone is reported for some rows only, either as once, few or many, or as a class for expanded clones.

D | size | J | V | CDR3 | DNA
TRBD2 | NA | TRBJ2-2 | TRBV7-8 | CASSSQRLAVATGELFF | TGTGCCAGCAGCTCGCAAAGGCTAGCGGTAGCCACCGGGGAGCTGTTTTTT
NA | once | TRBJ2-1 | TRBV15 | CATRGWGAYEQFF | TGTGCCACCAGAGGGTGGGGGGCCTATGAGCAGTTCTTC
NA | NA | TRBJ1-2 | TRBV7-9 | CASSLTQGLINYGYTF | TGTGCCAGCAGCTTAACTCAGGGGCTGATTAACTATGGCTACACCTTC
TRBD2 | NA | TRBJ2-1 | TRBV29-1 | CSVEDERGEQFF | TGCAGCGTTGAGGACGAGCGGGGCGAGCAGTTCTTC
TRBD2 | NA | TRBJ2-3 | TRBV6-6 | CASSAGGRDTQYF | TGTGCCAGCTCAGCGGGAGGTCGCGATACGCAGTATTTT
NA | NA | TRBJ1-2 | TRBV9 | CASSVAGGYYGYTF | TGTGCCAGCAGCGTAGCTGGTGGTTACTATGGCTACACCTTC
NA | NA | TRBJ2-7 | TRBV7-9 | CASSPPSYEQYF | TGTGCCAGCAGCCCTCCCTCCTACGAGCAGTACTTC
NA | NA | TRBJ1-5 | TRBV7-2 | CASSLGPNQPQHF | TGTGCCAGCAGCTTAGGGCCCAATCAGCCCCAGCATTTT
NA | NA | TRBJ1-3 | TRBV2 | CASSGDRGNTIYF | TGTGCCAGCAGTGGTGACAGGGGAAACACCATATATTTT
TRBD2 | NA | TRBJ2-3 | TRBV4-2 | CASSQELAGGPSDTQYF | TGTGCCAGCAGCCAAGAACTAGCGGGAGGGCCGTCAGATACGCAGTATTTT
TRBD2 | few | TRBJ2-5 | TRBV5-6 | CASSLTIAGQETQYF | TGTGCCAGCAGCTTGACCATAGCGGGGCAAGAGACCCAGTACTTC
TRBD2 | NA | TRBJ2-7 | TRBV29-1 | CSVVGLAGTYEQYF | TGCAGCGTTGTGGGTCTAGCGGGAACCTACGAGCAGTACTTC
NA | NA | TRBJ2-1 | TRBV29-1 | CSVLRAEPRNNEQLF | TGCAGCGTCCTACGAGCGGAGCCGAGGAACAATGAGCAGCTCTTC
TRBD2 | NA | TRBJ2-7 | TRBV5-4 | CASSLGLTAAYEQYF | TGTGCCAGCAGCCTGGGACTAACAGCGGCCTACGAGCAGTACTTC
NA | NA | TRBJ1-2 | TRBV6-1 | CASSEYRIQIDRDYGYTF | TGTGCCAGCAGTGAATATAGGATACAGATCGACCGGGACTATGGCTACACCTTC
NA | NA | TRBJ2-3 | TRBV5-1 | CASSLDDSGLTDTQYF | TGCGCCAGCAGCTTAGATGACTCTGGACTCACAGATACGCAGTATTTT
NA | NA | TRBJ1-4 | TRBV4-1 | CASSSRSLGEEKLFF | TGCGCCAGCAGCTCACGTAGTTTAGGGGAGGAAAAACTGTTTTTT
TRBD2 | NA | TRBJ2-7 | TRBV27 | CASSEGLAGDPSYEQYF | TGTGCCAGCAGTGAGGGACTAGCGGGAGATCCGTCCTACGAGCAGTACTTC
NA | few | TRBJ1-1 | TRBV28 | CASRKGGTEAFF | TGTGCCAGCCGTAAAGGGGGCACTGAAGCTTTCTTT
TRBD1 | NA | TRBJ2-5 | TRBV7-2 | CASSPRTGGSQETQYF | TGTGCCAGCAGCCCAAGGACAGGGGGATCCCAAGAGACCCAGTACTTC
NA | NA | TRBJ1-1 | TRBV27 | CASSPQGSNTEAFF | TGTGCCAGCAGTCCACAGGGTTCGAACACTGAAGCTTTCTTT
TRBD2 | NA | TRBJ2-3 | TRBV7-9 | CASSHGSGGEDTQYF | TGTGCCAGCAGCCATGGTAGCGGGGGGGAAGATACGCAGTATTTT